This TCR beta chain was observed in a study of T-cell memory formation after mild COVID-19. Study overall: The TCR clusters were mostly specific to one donor. Overall study results and limits: Later expanders leaned CD4+, whereas day 15 to 85 contracting clones were balanced CD4/CD8. Cross-reactive memory seemingly joined, as some responding clones were found in pre-infection memory. Contracting CD4+ clones were located mainly in CM and EM, and CD8+ clones in EMRA.

The J segment lost 5 bases and the V segment lost 6 bases, leaving 5 bases of the junction unmatched. There are 14 residues in the CDR3. TCRdb analysed the 5' RACE reads with MiXCR anew, one entry per CDR3 protein. The table records roughly 120,000 distinct CDR3 sequences, more than 15% of them present only once. This clonotype has only a few counts. Its antigen is not identified. This clonotype originated in an adult woman who had mild COVID-19 (a few samples of this study predate the infection). Cell type and time point are not known. The sample was PBMCs or a T cell subset sorted from them (not recorded which). V usage is TRBV12-3 or TRBV12-4 and J usage is TRBJ1-1, with 11 nucleotides matching TRBD1. This CDR3 is CASRTGQGATEAFF. The CDR3 DNA is TGTGCCAGCAGAACAGGACAGGGGGCTACTGAAGCTTTCTTT.